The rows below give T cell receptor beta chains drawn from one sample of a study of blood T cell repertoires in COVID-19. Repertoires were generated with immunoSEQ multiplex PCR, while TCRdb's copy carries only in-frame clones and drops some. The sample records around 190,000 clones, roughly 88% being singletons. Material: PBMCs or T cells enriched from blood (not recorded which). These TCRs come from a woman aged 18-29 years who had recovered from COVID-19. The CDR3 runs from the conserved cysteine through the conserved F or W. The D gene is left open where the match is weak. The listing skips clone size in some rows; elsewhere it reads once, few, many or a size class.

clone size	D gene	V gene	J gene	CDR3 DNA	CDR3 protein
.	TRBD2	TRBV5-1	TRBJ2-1	TGCGCCAGCAGCTTGGCCGGGTCTAGCGGGAGAGTCAATGAGCAGTTCTTC	CASSLAGSSGRVNEQFF
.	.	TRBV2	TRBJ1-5	TGTGCCAGCAGTGTCGACAAAGACAATCAGCCCCAGCATTTT	CASSVDKDNQPQHF
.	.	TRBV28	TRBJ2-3	TGTGCCAGCAGTCCCCAACCACAAAGCACAGATACGCAGTATTTT	CASSPQPQSTDTQYF
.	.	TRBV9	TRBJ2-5	TGTGCCAGCACGGGCGGGGCCCAAGAGACCCAGTACTTC	CASTGGAQETQYF
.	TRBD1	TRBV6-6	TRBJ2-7	TGTGCCAGCAGCCAAAGACAGGGGGTCGACGAGCAGTACTTC	CASSQRQGVDEQYF
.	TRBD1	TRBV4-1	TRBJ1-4	TGCGCCAGCAGCCAAGGGGACAGAAAGAATGAAAAACTGTTTTTT	CASSQGDRKNEKLFF
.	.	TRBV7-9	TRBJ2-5	TGTGCCAGCAGCTTAGTACTGAACCAAGAGACCCAGTACTTC	CASSLVLNQETQYF
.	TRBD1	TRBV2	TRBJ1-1	TGTGCCAGCAGTGATCCGGACGAGAGGACAGGGGGTAAGGCTGAAGCTTTCTTT	CASSDPDERTGGKAEAFF
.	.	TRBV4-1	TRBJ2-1	TGCGCCAGCAGCCAAGTCCCCGGGACTCCACCGAGCTCCTACAATGAGCAGTTCTTC	CASSQVPGTPPSSYNEQFF
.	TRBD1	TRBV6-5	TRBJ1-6	TGTGCCAGCAGTTCCACAGGGGGTGGTAATTCACCCCTCCACTTT	CASSSTGGGNSPLHF
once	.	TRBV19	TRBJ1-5	TGTGCCAGTAGTATCCTCGCAGGGACATATAGCAATCAGCCCCAGCATTTT	CASSILAGTYSNQPQHF
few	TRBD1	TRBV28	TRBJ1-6	TGTGCCAGCAGTTTAGATGCCCCGACAGGGGCCATTAATTCACCCCTCCACTTT	CASSLDAPTGAINSPLHF
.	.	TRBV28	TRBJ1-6	TGTGCCAGCAGTTTCCCCTTGGGCAATTCACCCCTCCACTTT	CASSFPLGNSPLHF
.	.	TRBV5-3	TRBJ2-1	TGTGCCAGAAGCTTGCTGCAGGAGCAGTTCTTC	CARSLLQEQFF
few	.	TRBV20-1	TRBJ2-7	TGCAGTGCCCCCAACTCCTACGAGCAGTACTTC	CSAPNSYEQYF
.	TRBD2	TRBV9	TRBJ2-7	TGTGCCGGGGAAGGACTAGCGGGAGAGACCGAGCAGTACTTC	CAGEGLAGETEQYF
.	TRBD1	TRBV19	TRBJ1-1	TGTGCCACTCGGGACAGGGCTATGAACACTGAAGCTTTCTTT	CATRDRAMNTEAFF
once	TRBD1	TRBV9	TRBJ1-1	TGTGCCAGCAGCCCGGACAGGCATATGAACACTGAAGCTTTCTTT	CASSPDRHMNTEAFF
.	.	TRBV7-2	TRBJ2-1	TGTGCCAGCACCCTCGGTACTAGACCCTACAATGAGCAGTTCTTC	CASTLGTRPYNEQFF
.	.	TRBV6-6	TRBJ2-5	TGTGCCACCCATCAAGTCGGGGTTCGAGAGACCCAGTACTTC	CATHQVGVRETQYF
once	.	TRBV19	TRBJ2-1	TGTGCCAGTAGTTCCACAGGGGGGGACTACAATGAGCAGTTCTTC	CASSSTGGDYNEQFF
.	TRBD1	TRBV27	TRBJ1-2	TGTGCCAGCAGGCCGGGACAGGGTTACTATGGCTACACCTTC	CASRPGQGYYGYTF